Shown below are 12 T cell receptor beta chains from a single sample sequenced in a study of regulatory T cells in long-lasting Graves disease. The time point is: newly diagnosed GD, antithyroid drugs for less than 3 months. The authors made the TCR library using RNA they extracted from PBMCs. The TCR beta library used iRepertoire HTBI primers with Arm-PCR amplification of CDR3. A single record per CDR3 protein comes from TCRdb applying MiXCR to the multiplex PCR reads. The repertoire holds approximately 400,000 distinct CDR3 sequences, with about 15% as singletons. These sequences were also reported in another study, on T cells in Graves' hyperthyroidism and ophthalmopathy.

Material: peripheral blood mononuclear cells (PBMCs), obtained at new diagnosis, from a patient treated with antithyroid drugs. These TCRs come from a young woman with Graves disease.

The sample holds one count of this clonotype. This chain uses TRBV30 with TRBJ2-5; D may match TRBD1 or TRBD2 (5 bases each). This CDR3 region has 12 residues. V was pared by 3 bases and J by 2 bases, with 7 bases between. Germline V gene data show CDR1 as GTSNPN and CDR2 as SVGIG (reference sequence). CDR3 region: CAWRWGQETQYF. DNA of the CDR3: TGTGCCTGGAGATGGGGGCAAGAGACCCAGTACTTC.

This clonotype has ten or more counts. The rearrangement uses TRBV4-1 and TRBJ2-4; D may be TRBD1 (5 bases). V lost 0 bases and J lost 2, with 11 bases in between. The CDR3 is 16 amino acids. From germline, CDR1 is MGHRA and CDR2 YSYEKL. The CDR3 region is CASSQEGRGTKNIQYF. Here the CDR3 DNA reads TGCGCCAGCAGCCAAGAGGGAAGGGGTACCAAAAACATTCAGTACTTC.

This clonotype was counted many times. This chain links TRBV19 with TRBJ2-1; 9 nucleotides match TRBD2. Germline CDR1 reads LNHDA; CDR2 reads SQIVND (reference sequence). The J segment lost 9 bases and the V segment lost 3 bases, leaving 15 bases of the junction unmatched. The CDR3 has 17 amino acids. For the CDR3, the DNA is TGTGCCAGTAGTATGTTCCCAGCGGGAGGCAACGCGGGTGAGCAGTTCTTC. Translation gives CASSMFPAGGNAGEQFF.

This clonotype was observed a handful of times. CDR3 bases: TGTGCCAGCAGCCGCCCGACAGGGACCTGGAACACTGAAGCTTTCTTT. Its protein is CASSRPTGTWNTEAFF. This chain connects TRBV5-8 to TRBJ1-1; TRBD1 matches at 7 bases. The CDR3 consists of 16 residues. Germline CDR1 reads SGHTS; CDR2 reads YDEGEE. V dropped 4 bases and J dropped 1; count of bases not matched to a gene: 10.

This clonotype was detected ten times or more. V gene TRBV11-2 combines with J gene TRBJ1-1; D gene unclear. Trimming shortened V by 4 bases and J by 1 base, and 7 bases separated the two germline ends. Germline loops: CDR1 SGHAT, CDR2 FQNNGV. CDR3 length equals 13 residues. The CDR3 loop is CASSSDGNTEAFF. For the CDR3, the DNA is TGTGCCAGCAGCTCGGACGGGAACACTGAAGCTTTCTTT.

This clonotype was detected ten times or more. The DNA of the CDR3 is TGTGCCAGCAGCCTCAACCGGTATCAGCCCCAGCATTTT. Translation gives CASSLNRYQPQHF. The chain carries TRBV3-1 and TRBJ1-5; D uncertain. CDR3 length equals 13 residues. CDR1 is LGHDT and CDR2 is YNNKEL in the germline V gene (reference sequence). Trimming left V 4 bases short and J 5 bases short, with 9 bases between.

The table lists this clonotype with many counts. The V gene is TRBV5-1, the J gene TRBJ2-2, with 7 bases matching TRBD2. V lost 7 bases, J lost 1 base, and 4 bases stayed unmatched. The CDR3 runs to 14 residues. Germline CDR1 and CDR2: SGHRS and YFSETQ. CDR3 nucleotides: TGCGCCAGCGAGCGGGGTCAGAACACCGGGGAGCTGTTTTTT. Translating it yields CASERGQNTGELFF.

This clonotype was seen ten or more times. V is TRBV2 and J is TRBJ1-1, with D possibly TRBD1 on 6 matching bases. CDR3 size: 14 residues. Trimming removed 6 bases from V and 1 base from J, with 12 bases in between. Germline assignment: CDR1 SNHLY and CDR2 FYNNEI. Here the CDR3 reads CASRGQLTNTEAFF. The CDR3 coding sequence is TGTGCCAGCAGAGGACAGTTAACGAACACTGAAGCTTTCTTT.

The gene calls are TRBV6-5 and TRBJ1-2; D is ambiguous. V shed 2 bases and J shed 3 bases, with 7 bases lying between them. CDR1 is MNHEY and CDR2 is SVGAGI in the germline V gene. This CDR3 comprises 13 residues. CDR3 region: CASSYQSDYGYTF. CDR3 sequence (DNA): TGTGCCAGCAGTTACCAGAGTGACTATGGCTACACCTTC.

This clonotype turned up a few times. The rearrangement uses TRBV19 and TRBJ2-3; D unresolved. From germline, CDR1 is LNHDA and CDR2 SQIVND (reference sequence). Trimming stripped 3 bases from V and 0 bases from J, with 7 bases between. The CDR3 consists of 14 residues. CDR3 in amino acids: CASSMVPSTDTQYF. CDR3 DNA: TGTGCCAGTAGTATGGTCCCCAGCACAGATACGCAGTATTTT.

CDR3: CSVRGGEIGTDTQYF. The CDR3 region has the DNA TGCAGCGTGCGCGGGGGGGAGATAGGCACAGATACGCAGTATTTT. This sequence joins TRBV29-1 and TRBJ2-3; 9 nucleotides agree with TRBD2. V lost 6 bases, J lost 1 base, and 8 bases stayed unmatched. Germline CDR1 and CDR2: SQVTM and ANQGSEA. This CDR3 comprises 15 residues.

This clonotype was observed many times. This sequence joins TRBV20-1 and TRBJ2-4; 11 bases align to TRBD2. The CDR3 length is 14 residues. In germline, CDR1 is DFQATT, CDR2 SNEGSKA (reference sequence). With 3 bases clipped from V and 5 bases from J, the junction kept 3 bases outside the gene matches. Written as DNA, the CDR3 is TGCAGTGCTAGGCCTAGCGGGAGGCAAAACATTCAGTACTTC. Translating gives CSARPSGRQNIQYF.